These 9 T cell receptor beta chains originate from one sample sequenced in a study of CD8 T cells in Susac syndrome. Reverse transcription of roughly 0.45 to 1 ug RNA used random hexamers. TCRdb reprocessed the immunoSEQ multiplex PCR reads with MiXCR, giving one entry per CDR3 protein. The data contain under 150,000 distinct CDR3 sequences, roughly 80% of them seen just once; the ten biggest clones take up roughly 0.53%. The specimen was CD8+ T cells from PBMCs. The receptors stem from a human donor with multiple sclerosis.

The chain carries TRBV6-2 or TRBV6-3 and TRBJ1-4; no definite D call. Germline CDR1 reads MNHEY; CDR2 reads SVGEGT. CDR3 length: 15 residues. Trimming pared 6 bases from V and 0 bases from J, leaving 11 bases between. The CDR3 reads CASRPDGATNEKLFF. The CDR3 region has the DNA TGTGCCAGCAGGCCGGACGGTGCAACTAATGAAAAACTGTTTTTT.

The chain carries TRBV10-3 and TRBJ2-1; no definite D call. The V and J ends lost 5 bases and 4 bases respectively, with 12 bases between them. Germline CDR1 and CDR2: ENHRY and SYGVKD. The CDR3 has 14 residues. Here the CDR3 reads CAISLGSAYNEQFF. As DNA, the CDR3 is TGTGCCATCAGTTTGGGCAGCGCATACAATGAGCAGTTCTTC.

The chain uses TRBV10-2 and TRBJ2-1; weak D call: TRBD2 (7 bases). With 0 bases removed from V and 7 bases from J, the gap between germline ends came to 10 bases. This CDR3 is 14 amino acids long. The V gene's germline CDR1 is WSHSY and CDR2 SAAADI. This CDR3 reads CASSESGGGNEQFF. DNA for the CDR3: TGCGCCAGCAGTGAGTCAGGGGGGGGTAATGAGCAGTTCTTC.

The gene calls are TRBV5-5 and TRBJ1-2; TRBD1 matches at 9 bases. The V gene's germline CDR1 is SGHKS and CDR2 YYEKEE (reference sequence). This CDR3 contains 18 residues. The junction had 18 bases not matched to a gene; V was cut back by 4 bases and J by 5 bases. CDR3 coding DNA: TGTGCCAGCAGCACATGGGTCCCGGGACAGGGCCCGCGTTATGGCTACACCTTC. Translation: CASSTWVPGQGPRYGYTF.

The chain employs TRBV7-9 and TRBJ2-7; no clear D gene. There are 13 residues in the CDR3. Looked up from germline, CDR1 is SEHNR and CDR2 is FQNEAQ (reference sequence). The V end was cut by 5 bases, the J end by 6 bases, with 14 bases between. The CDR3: CASSPTVTFEQYF. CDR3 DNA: TGTGCCAGCAGCCCCACTGTGACGTTCGAGCAGTACTTC.

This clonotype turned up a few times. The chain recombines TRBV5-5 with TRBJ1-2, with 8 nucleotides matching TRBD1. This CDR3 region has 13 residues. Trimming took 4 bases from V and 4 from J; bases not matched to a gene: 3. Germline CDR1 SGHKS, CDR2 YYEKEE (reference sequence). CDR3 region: CASSDGTGYGYTF. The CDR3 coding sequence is TGTGCCAGCAGCGACGGGACAGGCTATGGCTACACCTTC.

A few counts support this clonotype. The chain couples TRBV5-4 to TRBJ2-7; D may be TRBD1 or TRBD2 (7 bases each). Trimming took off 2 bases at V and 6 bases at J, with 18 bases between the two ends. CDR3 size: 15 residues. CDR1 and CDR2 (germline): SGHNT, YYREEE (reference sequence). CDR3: CASSFWEGAIGEQYF. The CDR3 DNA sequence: TGTGCCAGCAGCTTCTGGGAGGGGGCTATAGGCGAGCAGTACTTC. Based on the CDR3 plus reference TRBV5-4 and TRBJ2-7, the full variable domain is ETGVTQSPTHLIKTRGQQVTLRCSSQSGHNTVSWYQQALGQGPQFIFQYYREEENGRGNFPPRFSGLQFPNYSSELNVNALELDDSALYLCASSFWEGAIGEQYFGPGTRLTVT.

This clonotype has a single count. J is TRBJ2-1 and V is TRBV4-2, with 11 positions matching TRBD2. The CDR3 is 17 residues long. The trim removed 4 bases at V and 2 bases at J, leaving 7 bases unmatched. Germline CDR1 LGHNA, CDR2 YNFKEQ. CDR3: CASSPPTSGTPYNEQFF. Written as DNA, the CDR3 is TGTGCCAGCAGCCCACCGACTAGCGGGACCCCCTACAATGAGCAGTTCTTC.

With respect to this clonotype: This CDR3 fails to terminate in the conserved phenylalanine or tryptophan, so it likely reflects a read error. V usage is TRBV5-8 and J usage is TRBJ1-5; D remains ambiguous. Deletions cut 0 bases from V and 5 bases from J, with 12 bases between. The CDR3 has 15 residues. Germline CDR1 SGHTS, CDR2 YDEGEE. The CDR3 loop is CASSLAEGGYQPQHL. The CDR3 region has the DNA TGTGCCAGCAGCTTGGCAGAAGGAGGCTATCAGCCCCAGCATCTT.